This section outlines one TCR beta chain sequence together with its context. Per the authors' pipeline: Estimation of nucleated cell counts was performed using reference gene primer amplification. Here immunoSEQ multiplex PCR was the method, and the copy in TCRdb shows in-frame clones only, minus some. V and J calls and clone size are as listed in that table; D and trimming were resolved from the DNA. In the table there are around 430,000 clones, about nine tenths of which are singletons. V was clipped by 6 bases and J by 5 bases, with 13 bases between them. Germline CDR1 and CDR2: KGHDR and SFDVKD. The CDR3 sequence is 14 residues long. Seattle patients were enrolled during active infection and followed longitudinally. The data derive from a study of blood T cell repertoires in COVID-19. Study as a whole: The United States, Italy and Spain provided the acute and convalescent COVID-19 samples. Sources were T cells, B-cell-depleted T cells, or PBMCs; the material itself was cDNA or gDNA.

The chain couples TRBV24-1 to TRBJ1-5; D gene unclear. Sequencing used peripheral blood. The sequence was collected from a woman aged 50 to 65 with COVID-19, enrolled during active disease. CDR3 sequence reads: CATSPGEWDQPQHF. CDR3 coding DNA: TGTGCCACCAGTCCCGGGGAGTGGGATCAGCCCCAGCATTTT.